The rows below give T cell receptor beta chains drawn from one sample of a study of shared clonotypes between healthy human individuals. Here immunoSEQ multiplex PCR was the method, and the copy in TCRdb shows in-frame clones only, minus some. The table records 550,000 to 700,000 clones, about 80% of them present only once. Sequenced input: memory CD4+ T cells sorted from blood. The source of these receptors is a woman between 25 and 40 years old in good health. Each CDR3 is given with its conserved first and last residue. The D gene is left open where the match is weak. Not every row has a clone size; where given, it reads once, few, many or a size class.

D gene	V gene	J gene	clone size	CDR3 DNA	CDR3 protein
TRBD2	TRBV6-6	TRBJ2-5	.	TGTGCCAGCAGTTACCAAGCGGGAGAAGGGACCCAGTACTTC	CASSYQAGEGTQYF
.	TRBV5-6	TRBJ2-1	.	TGTGCCAGCAGCCCGACCGGGCCCCTCAGGGAGCAGTTCTTC	CASSPTGPLREQFF
TRBD2	TRBV4-1	TRBJ2-3	.	TGCGCCAGCAGGGATAGCGGGACTAGCACAGATACGCAGTATTTT	CASRDSGTSTDTQYF
.	TRBV28	TRBJ2-5	once	TGTGCCAGCAGACCTCAGGGGCGGGAGACCCAGTACTTC	CASRPQGRETQYF
.	TRBV28	TRBJ1-5	.	TGTGCCAGCAACGACAGATATAGCAATCAGCCCCAGCATTTT	CASNDRYSNQPQHF
.	TRBV6-1	TRBJ2-7	few	TGTGCCAGCAGCGAGGGGGACCTGGGGGACGAGCAGTACTTC	CASSEGDLGDEQYF
.	TRBV5-6	TRBJ2-3	.	TGTGCCAGCAGCTTGTGGGGGAGGAGGCAGGATACGCAGTATTTT	CASSLWGRRQDTQYF
TRBD2	TRBV5-1	TRBJ2-3	.	TGCGCCAGCAGGCCGGGGAGCGGGAGTAGCACAGATACGCAGTATTTT	CASRPGSGSSTDTQYF
TRBD2	TRBV28	TRBJ2-7	.	TGTGCCAGCAAACAACGGGGGGACCTTACCTACGAGCAGTACTTC	CASKQRGDLTYEQYF
.	TRBV6-6	TRBJ2-3	few	TGTGCCAGCACCAATCAACCTCTAGCAGCAGATACGCAGTATTTT	CASTNQPLAADTQYF
TRBD1	TRBV2	TRBJ2-3	.	TGTGCCGGGACAGGGAAAACTAGCACAGATACGCAGTATTTT	CAGTGKTSTDTQYF
.	TRBV28	TRBJ2-1	.	TGTGCCAGCAGCCCGGCGGGCCTAGCCAACAATGAGCAGTTCTTC	CASSPAGLANNEQFF
TRBD1	TRBV4-1	TRBJ2-3	.	TGCGCCAGCAGCCGTATACAGGGGGAAGGGGGAGATACGCAGTATTTT	CASSRIQGEGGDTQYF
TRBD2	TRBV28	TRBJ2-1	.	TGTGCCAGCAGAGACCGGGAGGGCCGAGGGAATGAGCAGTTCTTC	CASRDREGRGNEQFF
.	TRBV5-1	TRBJ1-5	.	TGCGCCAGCAGCATTGACGGACAGCCCGATCAGCCCCAGCATTTT	CASSIDGQPDQPQHF
.	TRBV28	TRBJ1-5	.	TGTGCCAGCTCATCTCTGGAGCTAAATAATCAGCCCCAGCATTTT	CASSSLELNNQPQHF
.	TRBV5-1	TRBJ2-5	once	TGCGCCAGCAGCGTACCAGGAGGTCGGGGGGAGACCCAGTACTTC	CASSVPGGRGETQYF
.	TRBV5-1	TRBJ2-7	.	TGCGCCAGCAGCTTGGGGGAGAACGAGCAGTACTTC	CASSLGENEQYF
TRBD1	TRBV6-1	TRBJ1-5	.	TGTGCCAGCAGTCGAAGCGGACAGGGCAAACAGCCCCAGCATTTT	CASSRSGQGKQPQHF
.	TRBV6-1	TRBJ1-5	.	TGTGCCAGCAGTGAAAGGCCCAGCCTAAATCAGCCCCAGCATTTT	CASSERPSLNQPQHF
.	TRBV28	TRBJ2-1	.	TGTGCCAGCAGCCCCCCTGGGGGGAAGTCCTACAATGAGCAGTTCTTC	CASSPPGGKSYNEQFF
.	TRBV7-3	TRBJ2-2	.	TGTGCCAGCAGCTTAGCGGGGACGAACACCGGGGAGCTGTTTTTT	CASSLAGTNTGELFF
.	TRBV5-1	TRBJ2-1	.	TGCGCCAGCAGCCTGGGACCAACGAGAAACAATGAGCAGTTCTTC	CASSLGPTRNNEQFF